This TCR beta chain is from a study of control samples from healthy donors and cancer patients. Germline V gene sequence: CDR1 SGDLS, CDR2 YYNGEE. The J segment lost 12 bases and the V segment lost 0 bases, leaving 5 bases of the junction unmatched. The length of the CDR3 is 12 residues. Method: immunoSEQ multiplex PCR; TCRdb's copy keeps in-frame clones and lacks some. The repertoire holds 150,000 or so clones, with 80% to 90% as singletons. Material for sequencing was blood. The chain has TRBV9 and TRBJ1-1; 7 nucleotides agree with TRBD1. This receptor was taken from a man between 25 and 39 years old in good health. CDR3 in amino acids: CASSVVGGGPFF. Written as DNA, the CDR3 is TGTGCCAGCAGCGTAGTAGGGGGCGGGCCTTTCTTT.